Detailed here is one TCR beta chain. Its specificity is unknown. CDR1 SGHDT and CDR2 YYEEEE come from the germline V gene. The CDR3 runs 15 residues. V lost 2 bases, J lost 0 bases, and 12 bases lay in between. The whole isolated RNA underwent reverse transcription, so sequencing captured expressed TCRB transcripts. The table came from immunoSEQ multiplex PCR; TCRdb's copy has only in-frame clones and leaves some out. Seen here are hundreds of thousands of clones, around an eighth observed once, and the top ten hold about 0.02%. The data stem from a study of beta chain features in type 1 diabetes. Study observations and caveats: Fewer junction insertions and more nucleotide deletions appeared in type 1 diabetes patients. Researchers report that Type 1 diabetes patients had moderately but significantly shorter TCRB CDR3s across all four CD4+ subsets.

The origin of this receptor is a man between 18 and 35 years old with type 1 diabetes. The chain employs TRBV5-6 and TRBJ2-7; D assignment may be TRBD1 or TRBD2 (6 bases each). Material: naive CD4+ T cells from blood. The CDR3 reads CASSLYGGGSYEQYF. The CDR3 nucleotides read TGTGCCAGCAGCTTATACGGGGGCGGCTCCTACGAGCAGTACTTC.